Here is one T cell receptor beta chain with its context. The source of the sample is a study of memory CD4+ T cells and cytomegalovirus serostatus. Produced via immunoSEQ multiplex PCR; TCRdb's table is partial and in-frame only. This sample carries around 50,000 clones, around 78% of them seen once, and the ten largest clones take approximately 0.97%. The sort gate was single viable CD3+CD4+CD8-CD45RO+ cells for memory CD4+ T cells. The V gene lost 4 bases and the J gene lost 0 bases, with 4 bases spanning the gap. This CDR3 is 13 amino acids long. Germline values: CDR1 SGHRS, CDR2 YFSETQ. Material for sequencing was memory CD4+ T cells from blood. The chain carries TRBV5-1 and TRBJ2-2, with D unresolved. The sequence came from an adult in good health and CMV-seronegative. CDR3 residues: CASSVSNTGELFF. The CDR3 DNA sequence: TGCGCCAGCAGCGTTTCGAACACCGGGGAGCTGTTTTTT.